This entry features one TCR beta chain sequence. This entry comes from a study of blood T cell repertoires in COVID-19. Study-level information: Italy, Spain and the United States were the sources of the convalescent and acute COVID-19 samples.

In the authors' methods: The assay estimated nucleated cells by amplifying reference gene primers. Some clones are missing from TCRdb's copy, which holds only in-frame ones; the method was immunoSEQ multiplex PCR. Clone size and the V and J calls come from that table; the DNA yielded D and trimming. Of about 230,000 clones listed, about nine tenths are singletons. Patients in Seattle were enrolled during active infection, then followed longitudinally. Germline V gene data show CDR1 as LNHDA and CDR2 as SQIVND (reference sequence). Trimming shortened V by 3 bases and J by 5 bases, and 10 bases separated the two germline ends. The CDR3 extends over 13 amino acids.

The sample consisted of peripheral blood. This chain joins TRBV19 and TRBJ1-2; perhaps TRBD1 as D (5 bases). This clonotype was obtained from a man aged 45 to 65 with COVID-19, enrolled during active disease. The CDR3 is CASSITGEYGYTF. DNA of the CDR3: TGTGCCAGTAGTATCACAGGTGAATATGGCTACACCTTC.